Each of the 24 T cell receptor beta chains below was sequenced from the same sample in a study of long-term antiretroviral therapy in people with HIV. With survey level as its setting, the immunoSEQ assay was v3.0. Produced via immunoSEQ multiplex PCR; TCRdb's table is partial and in-frame only. The data show under 25,000 clones, with around 87% seen just once and roughly 3.5% held by the top ten. This specimen consisted of unsorted PBMCs, obtained approximately 2.5 years after starting antiretroviral therapy. The receptor set was obtained from a woman between 45 and 65 years old with HIV.

The chain carries TRBV7-9 and TRBJ1-5; TRBD1 is a possible D gene (5 bases). Germline CDR1 reads SEHNR; CDR2 reads FQNEAQ (reference sequence). This CDR3 is 15 amino acids long. Deletions cut 1 base from V and 2 bases from J, with 9 bases between. CDR3 residues: CASSLEGEGNQPQHF. The DNA of the CDR3 is TGTGCCAGCAGCTTAGAAGGGGAGGGCAATCAGCCCCAGCATTTT.

The chain has TRBV4-3 and TRBJ1-1; tentatively, D is TRBD1 (5 bases). Between the trimmed V and J ends, which lost 4 bases and 5 bases, there was a span of 14 bases. Germline assignment: CDR1 LGHNA and CDR2 YSLEER. The CDR3 loop spans 14 amino acids. As DNA, the CDR3 is TGCGCCAGCAGCCGGGGTGGGGGAAAAACTGAAGCTTTCTTT. Residues: CASSRGGGKTEAFF.

This sequence joins TRBV28 and TRBJ1-5, with D possibly being TRBD1 (5 bases). V lost 0 bases and J lost 7, with 10 bases in between. CDR1 is MDHEN and CDR2 is SYDVKM in the germline V gene. CDR3 length: 14 residues. CDR3: CASSLWRGSQPQHF. CDR3 nucleotide sequence: TGTGCCAGCAGTTTATGGAGGGGCTCACAGCCCCAGCATTTT.

This sequence joins TRBV29-1 and TRBJ1-4; D is ambiguous. Germline lookup yields CDR1 SQVTM and CDR2 ANQGSEA. With 1 base removed from V and 2 bases from J, the gap between germline ends came to 14 bases. The length of the CDR3 is 16 residues. The CDR3 DNA follows: TGCAGCGTTGAAGGCAGGCAACGATCGACTAATGAAAAACTGTTTTTT. Translation: CSVEGRQRSTNEKLFF.

V gene TRBV29-1 combines with J gene TRBJ1-4; D call uncertain. The CDR3 contains 14 residues. V lost 0 bases and J 7 bases, leaving 12 bases between the germline ends. In germline, CDR1 is SQVTM, CDR2 ANQGSEA. The CDR3 region is CSVEDGNGSEKLFF. CDR3 nucleotides: TGCAGCGTTGAAGACGGGAATGGGAGTGAAAAACTGTTTTTT.

The V call is TRBV7-9, the J call TRBJ2-5; 10 bases fit TRBD1. After removal of 5 bases from V and 4 bases from J, the junction contained 4 bases not matched to a gene. The CDR3 has 14 residues. The germline gives CDR1 SEHNR, CDR2 FQNEAQ (reference sequence). CDR3 sequence (DNA): TGTGCCAGCAGCCCCGGACAGGGGGGAGAGACCCAGTACTTC. Its protein is CASSPGQGGETQYF.

The chain is built from TRBV6-5 and TRBJ2-3, with a possible D match to TRBD2 (6 bases). This CDR3 region has 15 residues. Germline V gene lookup returns CDR1 MNHEY and CDR2 SVGAGI. V was pared by 2 bases and J by 2 bases, with 11 bases between. CDR3 amino acids: CASSYISGLTDTQYF. The CDR3 bases are TGTGCCAGCAGTTACATTAGCGGTCTCACAGATACGCAGTATTTT.

The J gene is TRBJ1-2, the V gene TRBV7-9; a weak D match, TRBD1 (6 bases). This CDR3 has 15 residues. The ends were cut back, 3 bases at V and 6 bases at J, with 17 bases in the middle. CDR1 and CDR2 from the germline V gene are SEHNR and FQNEAQ (reference sequence). The CDR3 sequence is CASSFNDRKENGYTF. CDR3 coding DNA: TGTGCCAGCAGCTTCAACGACAGGAAGGAGAATGGCTACACCTTC.

V usage is TRBV18 and J usage is TRBJ2-5; 10 nucleotides match TRBD1. V gave up 1 base and J gave up 4 bases; unmatched junction bases: 0. The CDR3 sequence is 14 residues long. The germline gives CDR1 KGHSH, CDR2 LQKENI. The CDR3 loop is CASSPRTGGETQYF. CDR3 sequence (DNA): TGTGCCAGCTCACCACGGACAGGGGGAGAGACCCAGTACTTC.

This chain uses TRBV9 with TRBJ2-6; the D call may be TRBD1 or TRBD2 (5 bases each). The CDR3 totals 18 residues. Germline CDR1 SGDLS, CDR2 YYNGEE. The germline V and J ends were trimmed by 3 bases and 0 bases, with 16 bases remaining between them. The CDR3 nucleotides read TGTGCCAGCAGCGCCACTAACTTAGGGACCTCTGGGGCCAACGTCCTGACTTTC. Residues: CASSATNLGTSGANVLTF.

The rearrangement joins TRBV6-1 to TRBJ2-7, with 9 bases that match TRBD1. V shed 4 bases and J 3 bases; nucleotides not matched to a gene: 4. CDR3 length equals 14 residues. Per the germline V gene, CDR1 is MNHNS and CDR2 is SASEGT. CDR3 nucleotides: TGTGCCAGCAGTGTCCGGGACAGGGTCTACGAGCAGTACTTC. Its protein product is CASSVRDRVYEQYF.

This clone was observed once. CDR3 amino acids: CASSLGLAGLYEQYF. The CDR3 nucleotides are TGTGCCAGCAGCCTTGGACTAGCGGGATTGTACGAGCAGTACTTC. This sequence joins TRBV7-2 and TRBJ2-7, with 12 positions matching TRBD2. Germline V gives CDR1 SGHTA, CDR2 FQGNSA. This CDR3 contains 15 residues. With V trimmed by 5 bases and J by 4 bases, 6 bases remained unmatched.

The CDR3 nucleotides read TGTGCCAGTAGTATAGAAGGAAGGGGCCCGTACGAGCAGTACTTC. This gives the protein CASSIEGRGPYEQYF. The J gene is TRBJ2-7, the V gene TRBV19; D may be TRBD1 (5 bases). Germline lookup yields CDR1 LNHDA and CDR2 SQIVND (reference sequence). With 0 bases removed from V and 4 bases from J, the gap between germline ends came to 13 bases. The CDR3 loop spans 15 amino acids.

This clone was found once. The genes are TRBV19 and TRBJ1-1, with TRBD1 identical over 7 bases. J was trimmed by 5 bases and V by 1 base; bases with no gene match: 7. The germline gives CDR1 LNHDA, CDR2 SQIVND (reference sequence). This CDR3 is 15 amino acids long. The chain's CDR3 is CASSIGQDRVTEAFF. The CDR3, as DNA: TGTGCCAGTAGTATAGGTCAAGACAGGGTGACTGAAGCTTTCTTT.

The chain uses TRBV28 and TRBJ2-7, with unresolved D. This CDR3 contains 13 residues. Per germline, CDR1 MDHEN and CDR2 SYDVKM. Trimming took 8 bases from V and 0 from J, leaving 11 bases between them. The chain's CDR3 is CASVGALSYEQYF. CDR3 sequence (DNA): TGTGCCAGCGTCGGCGCCCTCTCCTACGAGCAGTACTTC.

The V call is TRBV28, the J call TRBJ2-3, with a weak D call TRBD1 (6 bases). The V and J ends lost 4 bases and 3 bases respectively, with 20 bases between them. Looked up from germline, CDR1 is MDHEN and CDR2 is SYDVKM. The CDR3 contains 17 residues. CDR3 in amino acids: CASSSNPGTPGTDTQYF. The DNA of the CDR3 is TGTGCCAGCAGTTCTAACCCCGGGACACCCGGGACAGATACGCAGTATTTT.

The chain combines TRBV7-2 with TRBJ2-7, with TRBD1 matching over 9 bases. The V segment lost 5 bases and the J segment 4 bases; nucleotides outside the gene matches: 6. This CDR3 comprises 14 residues. Germline V gene data show CDR1 as SGHTA and CDR2 as FQGNSA. The CDR3 DNA follows: TGTGCCAGCAGCGAACAGGGGGCAAGTTACGAGCAGTACTTC. This sequence encodes CASSEQGASYEQYF.

There are a few counts of this clone. The rearrangement links TRBV28 to TRBJ2-3; D unresolved. The germline CDR1 and CDR2 sequences are MDHEN and SYDVKM. Trimming shortened V by 3 bases and J by 1 base, and 8 bases separated the two germline ends. There are 14 residues in the CDR3. For the CDR3, the DNA is TGTGCCAGCAGTTTCGTCGCTGGCACAGATACGCAGTATTTT. Translated: CASSFVAGTDTQYF.

The gene calls are TRBV9 and TRBJ2-1; possible D gene TRBD1, 5 bases. Germline V gene sequence: CDR1 SGDLS, CDR2 YYNGEE. This CDR3 has 12 residues. Trimming removed 4 bases at V and 6 bases at J, with 8 bases between. CDR3 residues: CASSSRVNEQFF. The CDR3 DNA follows: TGTGCCAGCAGCTCCAGGGTCAATGAGCAGTTCTTC.

The chain uses TRBV27 and TRBJ2-7; D gene unclear. Trimming took 6 bases from V and 1 from J, leaving 16 bases between them. Germline V gene lookup returns CDR1 MNHEY and CDR2 SMNVEV (reference sequence). The CDR3 extends over 15 amino acids. The chain's CDR3 is CASRGLRRESYEQYF. CDR3 sequence (DNA): TGTGCCAGCAGGGGCCTCAGAAGGGAATCCTACGAGCAGTACTTC.

The chain carries TRBV20-1 and TRBJ1-2, with D hard to call. The CDR3 has 11 amino acids. Deletions cut 5 bases from V and 5 bases from J, with 9 bases between. CDR1 and CDR2 from the germline V gene are DFQATT and SNEGSKA (reference sequence). CDR3 amino acids: CSAAAGYGYTF. CDR3 DNA: TGCAGTGCTGCAGCGGGGTATGGCTACACCTTC.

The chain joins TRBV10-2 to TRBJ2-5; 12 bases are a match to TRBD2. The CDR3 is 13 amino acids. CDR1 and CDR2 (germline): WSHSY, SAAADI. V lost 10 bases, J lost 3 bases, and 3 bases stayed unmatched. The chain's CDR3 is CATRLAGEETQYF. Written as DNA, the CDR3 is TGCGCCACACGACTAGCGGGAGAAGAGACCCAGTACTTC.

This chain uses TRBV7-2 with TRBJ2-3; D might be TRBD2 (6 bases). Germline V CDR1 and CDR2: SGHTA, FQGNSA. The V end was cut by 2 bases, the J end by 0 bases, with 12 bases between. The CDR3 is made up of 16 amino acids. DNA of the CDR3: TGTGCCAGCAGCTTAAGGCGGGGATCTAGCACAGATACGCAGTATTTT. Its translation is CASSLRRGSSTDTQYF.

The genes are TRBV7-3 and TRBJ2-7; 7 bases match TRBD1. Germline trimming cut 2 bases from V and 1 base from J; bases unmatched to any gene: 2. This CDR3 has 14 residues. Germline V CDR1 and CDR2: SGHTA, FQGTGA. The CDR3 bases are TGTGCCAGCAGCTTAGAACAGGGGTCCTACGAGCAGTACTTC. It yields the protein CASSLEQGSYEQYF.